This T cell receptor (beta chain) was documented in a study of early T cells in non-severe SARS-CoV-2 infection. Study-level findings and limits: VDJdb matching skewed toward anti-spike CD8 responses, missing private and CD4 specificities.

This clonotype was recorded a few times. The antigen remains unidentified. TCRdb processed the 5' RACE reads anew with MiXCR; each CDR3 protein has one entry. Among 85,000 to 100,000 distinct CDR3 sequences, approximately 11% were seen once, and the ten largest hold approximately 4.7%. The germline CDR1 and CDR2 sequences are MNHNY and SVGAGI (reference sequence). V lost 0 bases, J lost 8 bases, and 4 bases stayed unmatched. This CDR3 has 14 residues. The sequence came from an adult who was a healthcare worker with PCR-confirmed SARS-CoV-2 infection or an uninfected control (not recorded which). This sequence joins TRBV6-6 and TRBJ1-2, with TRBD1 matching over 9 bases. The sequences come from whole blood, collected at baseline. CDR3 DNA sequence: TGTGCCAGCAGTTACTCCCGGGACAGGGAGGGCTACACCTTC. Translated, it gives CASSYSRDREGYTF.